The 13 T cell receptor beta chains reported below all come from one sample, sequenced in a study of shared clonotypes between healthy human individuals (dated by TCRdb to the early 2020s). Libraries came from the immunoSEQ multiplex PCR assay. Entries here come from immuneACCESS through TCRdb and include only in-frame sequences with V and J called. Some clones fail to appear in such tables; in the studies checked, an unresolved V gene covers under half of the shortfall, and the cause of the remainder is unknown. The sample data list some 2,500,000 clones, and approximately 90% of these were observed just once. The ten largest account for 0.37% of the sample. Specimen: naive CD4+ T cells from PBMCs. The label giving this sample's cell subset or site can be read as: CD45RA+ positively selected. Receptor source: a man younger than 35 in good health. Some clones in this sample may be carry-over from other donors' samples.

The chain uses TRBV10-2 and TRBJ2-7, with D hard to call. CDR1 and CDR2 from the germline V gene are WSHSY and SAAADI. V was cut by 8 bases and J by 2 bases, with 10 bases left in between. This CDR3 has 12 residues. Here the CDR3 reads CASRRDPYEQYF. The DNA for the CDR3 is TGCGCCAGCCGCCGCGATCCCTACGAGCAGTACTTC.

The rearrangement uses TRBV6-1 and TRBJ2-3; TRBD2 matches at 8 bases. This CDR3 has 16 amino acids. Germline lookup yields CDR1 MNHNS and CDR2 SASEGT. V shed 3 bases and J 3 bases; nucleotides not matched to a gene: 8. CDR3 nucleotide sequence: TGTGCCAGCAGTGATTTTATGAGCGGGAGAACAGATACGCAGTATTTT. The encoded protein is CASSDFMSGRTDTQYF.

This chain links TRBV28 with TRBJ2-7; 9 nucleotides match TRBD2. The CDR3 contains 15 residues. Germline V lookup: CDR1 MDHEN, CDR2 SYDVKM. V was clipped by 2 bases and J by 5 bases; unmatched bases: 7. Here the CDR3 DNA reads TGTGCCAGCAGTTTAGTTCGCGGGAGGGCCCACGAGCAGTACTTC. It codes for CASSLVRGRAHEQYF.

This clone was counted a single time. J is TRBJ1-1 and V is TRBV28; D is uncertain. The CDR3 totals 12 residues. CDR1 is MDHEN and CDR2 is SYDVKM in the germline V gene. Trimming shortened V by 6 bases and J by 6 bases, and 11 bases separated the two germline ends. The CDR3: CASSPLGAEAFF. The CDR3 nucleotides read TGTGCCAGCAGCCCGCTTGGAGCTGAAGCTTTCTTT.

The chain joins TRBV20-1 to TRBJ1-2, with D uncertain. The CDR3 covers 11 residues. Germline loops: CDR1 DFQATT, CDR2 SNEGSKA (reference sequence). Trimming stripped 6 bases from V and 12 bases from J, with 17 bases between. As DNA, the CDR3 is TGCAGTGCAAAGCTTAATCTCCGGGACACCTTC. Protein sequence: CSAKLNLRDTF.

This chain joins TRBV16 and TRBJ2-2, with D possibly being TRBD2 (5 bases). The CDR3 length is 14 residues. Trimming cost V 0 bases and J 6 bases, with 8 bases left between them. CDR1 KGHSY and CDR2 FQNENV come from the germline V gene. Here the CDR3 DNA reads TGTGCCAGCAGCCAATCGCGGGTCGCCGGGGAGCTGTTTTTT. As protein: CASSQSRVAGELFF.

The V call is TRBV9, the J call TRBJ2-3; D gene uncertain. Germline-derived CDR1 and CDR2 are SGDLS and YYNGEE. V was pared by 0 bases and J by 0 bases, with 11 bases between. This CDR3 spans 16 amino acids. The CDR3 is CASSVGHSGSTDTQYF. In DNA, the CDR3 is TGTGCCAGCAGCGTAGGCCACAGTGGAAGCACAGATACGCAGTATTTT.

The genes are TRBV27 and TRBJ1-2, with TRBD1 matching 8 bases. This CDR3 spans 13 amino acids. The germline V gene has CDR1 MNHEY and CDR2 SMNVEV (reference sequence). The junction had 5 bases not matched to a gene; V was cut back by 7 bases and J by 4 bases. Here the CDR3 DNA reads TGTGCCAGCACCAATACAGGGGGCTATGGCTACACCTTC. Protein sequence: CASTNTGGYGYTF.

The rearrangement joins TRBV30 to TRBJ2-5; D gene ambiguous. V lost 3 bases and J 5 bases, leaving 7 bases between the germline ends. The CDR3 is 11 residues long. Germline V gene lookup returns CDR1 GTSNPN and CDR2 SVGIG (reference sequence). CDR3: CAWRPQETQYF. Written as DNA, the CDR3 is TGTGCCTGGAGACCTCAGGAGACCCAGTACTTC.

The chain is built from TRBV27 and TRBJ2-3; possibly TRBD2 for D (6 bases). Per germline, CDR1 MNHEY and CDR2 SMNVEV (reference sequence). Trimming took off 5 bases at V and 2 bases at J, with 20 bases between the two ends. CDR3 length: 17 amino acids. CDR3 coding DNA: TGTGCCAGCAGTCCTCCGAGGTACGGGGGACCCACAGATACGCAGTATTTT. This encodes CASSPPRYGGPTDTQYF.

The chain uses TRBV2 and TRBJ2-7; D is uncertain. Germline CDR1 and CDR2: SNHLY and FYNNEI. The CDR3 consists of 13 residues. Trimming took off 2 bases at V and 5 bases at J, with 10 bases between the two ends. CDR3 nucleotides: TGTGCCAGCAGTGAAAGGCAGGTTAACGAGCAGTACTTC. It encodes CASSERQVNEQYF.

J is TRBJ1-1 and V is TRBV27; D perhaps matches TRBD1 (6 bases). Germline CDR1 MNHEY, CDR2 SMNVEV (reference sequence). This CDR3 region has 16 residues. The V and J ends lost 2 bases and 1 base respectively, with 14 bases between them. CDR3: CASSLGQGSRNTEAFF. For the CDR3, the DNA is TGTGCCAGCAGTTTAGGGCAGGGGTCCCGGAACACTGAAGCTTTCTTT.

This chain joins TRBV21-1 and TRBJ1-3. TRBV21-1 is flagged as a pseudogene. The CDR3 consists of 19 residues. DNA for the CDR3: TGTGCCAGCAGCGACACTACAGGCGACTACCGGGTTTTTGGAAACACCATATATTTT. This gives the protein CASSDTTGDYRVFGNTIYF.